Following are 6 T cell receptor beta chains from one sample sequenced in a study of human T cells and chemical hapten exposure. Stated time point: healthy volunteer bleed at 6 weeks. Researchers extracted total RNA from unfractionated whole blood. TCRdb fed the RACE reads into MiXCR, producing one record per CDR3 protein. In the table there are more than 60,000 distinct CDR3 sequences, over 8.5% of which are singletons. Sequenced material: whole blood. These receptors were taken from a male donor in good health. Some clones in this sample may be carry-over from other donors' samples.

This sequence joins TRBV27 and TRBJ2-3, with TRBD1 matching over 8 bases. J lost 5 bases, V lost 5 bases, and 6 bases had no gene match. The CDR3 runs 14 residues. Germline values: CDR1 MNHEY, CDR2 SMNVEV (reference sequence). In DNA form, the CDR3 reads TGTGCCAGCAGTCCCCGGACAGGGCAAGATACGCAGTATTTT. It codes for CASSPRTGQDTQYF.

The sample holds a few counts of this clonotype. The CDR3 is CASSKGTYNEQFF. For the CDR3, the DNA is TGCGCCAGCAGTAAGGGTACCTACAATGAGCAGTTCTTC. The chain recombines TRBV5-1 with TRBJ2-1; the D is unclear. In germline, CDR1 is SGHRS, CDR2 YFSETQ. This CDR3 is built from 13 residues. V lost 5 bases and J 2 bases, leaving 8 bases between the germline ends.

The J gene is TRBJ1-3, the V gene TRBV7-8, with D unresolved. Trimming shortened V by 3 bases and J by 2 bases, and 23 bases separated the two germline ends. The CDR3 spans 19 residues. Per germline, CDR1 SGHVS and CDR2 FQNEAQ. In DNA, the CDR3 is TGTGCCAGCAGCTTTATTCGAAGCGCACGGTCACCCGCTGGAAACACCATATATTTT. This sequence encodes CASSFIRSARSPAGNTIYF.

The rearrangement uses TRBV20-1 and TRBJ2-3; 9 nucleotides align to TRBD2. The CDR3 has 16 residues. Germline values: CDR1 DFQATT, CDR2 SNEGSKA (reference sequence). The V segment lost 6 bases and the J segment 2 bases; nucleotides outside the gene matches: 12. This CDR3 reads CSAAGGPQTLTDTQYF. The CDR3 DNA sequence: TGCAGTGCGGCGGGAGGGCCTCAAACCCTCACAGATACGCAGTATTTT.

This clonotype was counted many times. The chain carries TRBV6-1 and TRBJ2-7; the match to TRBD2 covers 10 bases. CDR1 and CDR2 from the germline V gene are MNHNS and SASEGT. The CDR3 contains 15 residues. Germline trimming cut 2 bases from V and 4 bases from J; bases unmatched to any gene: 5. The CDR3 region has the DNA TGTGCCAGCAGTGAAACGGCTAGCGGGGGTTACGAGCAGTACTTC. The encoded protein is CASSETASGGYEQYF.

The chain's CDR3 is CASSYFGGGAYGYTF. The CDR3 DNA follows: TGTGCCAGCAGTTACTTTGGAGGGGGGGCCTATGGCTACACCTTC. The V gene is TRBV6-5, the J gene TRBJ1-2; perhaps TRBD1 as D (6 bases). The germline V and J ends were trimmed by 1 base and 4 bases, with 13 bases remaining between them. This CDR3 is 15 amino acids long. The germline CDR1 and CDR2 sequences are MNHEY and SVGAGI.